This TCR beta chain comes out of a study of response to subunit inactivated influenza vaccine. Each CDR3 protein gets one entry after TCRdb re-called the RT-PCR reads with MiXCR. This sample has around 650,000 distinct CDR3 sequences, with approximately 15% found just once. This clonotype turned up a few times. Per the germline V gene, CDR1 is SGDLS and CDR2 is YYNGEE. V was trimmed by 0 bases and J by 7 bases, leaving 16 bases between them. The CDR3 is made up of 15 amino acids. The source was PBMCs from blood, collected less than 13 days after vaccination. The gene calls are TRBV9 and TRBJ2-5, with D unclear. This clonotype was obtained from a man over 45 who received an inactivated influenza vaccine. The CDR3 here is CASSVGFDELATQYF. The DNA for the CDR3 is TGTGCCAGCAGCGTAGGTTTCGACGAGTTGGCGACCCAGTACTTC. Supplemented by reference TRBV9 and TRBJ2-5, the full variable domain reads DSGVTQTPKHLITATGQRVTLRCSPRSGDLSVYWYQQSLDQGLQFLIQYYNGEERAKGNILERFSAQQFPDLHSELNLSSLELGDSALYFCASSVGFDELATQYFGPGTRLLVL.